A single sample is the source of the 11 T cell receptor beta chains below, sequenced in a study of PD-1 blockade in classical Hodgkin lymphoma. Here immunoSEQ multiplex PCR was the method, and the copy in TCRdb shows in-frame clones only, minus some. This table holds 75,000 to 100,000 clones, roughly 88% found once. All trial patients relapsed after autologous stem cell transplantation. This specimen consisted of peripheral blood mononuclear cells (PBMCs), obtained at baseline. The receptor source for this set is a human donor with classical Hodgkin lymphoma.

This chain connects TRBV10-3 to TRBJ1-3; D is unclear. The CDR3 loop spans 13 amino acids. Between the trimmed V and J ends, which lost 6 bases and 0 bases, there was a span of 6 bases. Germline V lookup: CDR1 ENHRY, CDR2 SYGVKD. The CDR3 reads CAIRPASGNTIYF. The CDR3 region has the DNA TGTGCCATCAGACCGGCCTCTGGAAACACCATATATTTT.

The chain has TRBV6-5 and TRBJ2-5, with TRBD2 as a possible D gene (5 bases). CDR3 length equals 15 residues. The V and J ends lost 6 bases and 5 bases respectively, with 19 bases between them. Germline loops: CDR1 MNHEY, CDR2 SVGAGI. DNA of the CDR3: TGTGCCAGCAGCCTCGGACCGCAACCGGGGGAGACCCAGTACTTC. The encoded protein is CASSLGPQPGETQYF.

A single count supports this clone. The chain combines TRBV6-5 with TRBJ1-6, with no clear D. The CDR3 runs 15 residues. The V end was cut by 1 base, the J end by 4 bases, with 8 bases between. CDR1 is MNHEY and CDR2 is SVGAGI in the germline V gene. The CDR3 loop reads CASSYYAGYNSPLHF. For the CDR3, the DNA is TGTGCCAGCAGTTACTACGCGGGGTATAATTCACCCCTCCACTTT.

V is TRBV7-2 and J is TRBJ2-7; TRBD1 agrees at 10 bases. Germline trimming cut 5 bases from V and 5 bases from J; bases unmatched to any gene: 9. In germline, CDR1 is SGHTA, CDR2 FQGNSA. The CDR3 consists of 15 residues. Here the CDR3 reads CASSPQGTGDDEQYF. DNA of the CDR3: TGTGCCAGCAGCCCCCAAGGGACAGGGGATGACGAGCAGTACTTC.

This chain joins TRBV19 and TRBJ2-7; D is perhaps TRBD2 (6 bases). Germline lookup yields CDR1 LNHDA and CDR2 SQIVND (reference sequence). The CDR3 length is 14 residues. Trimming removed 9 bases at V and 5 bases at J, with 20 bases between. CDR3 in amino acids: CASLRWRVRDEQYF. Written as DNA, the CDR3 is TGTGCCAGCCTACGGTGGAGGGTAAGGGACGAGCAGTACTTC.

This clone showed up just a few times. The V call is TRBV4-3, the J call TRBJ1-5; D gene uncertain. The germline gives CDR1 LGHNA, CDR2 YSLEER. The CDR3 extends over 14 amino acids. V was shortened by 1 base and J by 7 bases, with 11 bases between the two germline ends. This chain's CDR3 is CASSQGREGQPQHF. For the CDR3, the DNA is TGCGCCAGCAGCCAAGGGCGGGAAGGGCAGCCCCAGCATTTT.

This clone was detected a few times. The chain carries TRBV7-2 and TRBJ2-7, with unresolved D. This CDR3 spans 12 amino acids. The germline V and J ends were trimmed by 1 base and 3 bases, with 4 bases remaining between them. Germline CDR1 reads SGHTA; CDR2 reads FQGNSA. The CDR3 region is CASSLVDYEQYF. DNA for the CDR3: TGTGCCAGCAGCTTAGTCGACTACGAGCAGTACTTC.

The chain uses TRBV19 and TRBJ2-2; D is possibly TRBD1 or TRBD2 (6 bases each). The CDR3 consists of 15 residues. Trimming took 1 base from V and 6 from J, leaving 12 bases between them. Germline values: CDR1 LNHDA, CDR2 SQIVND (reference sequence). CDR3 bases: TGTGCCAGTAGTATAGGTAACAGGGAGGCCGGGGAGCTGTTTTTT. Translated, it gives CASSIGNREAGELFF. The full variable domain, in which reference TRBV19 and TRBJ2-2 provide the parts outside the CDR3, is DGGITQSPKYLFRKEGQNVTLSCEQNLNHDAMYWYRQDPGQGLRLIYYSQIVNDFQKGDIAEGYSVSREKKESFPLTVTSAQKNPTAFYLCASSIGNREAGELFFGEGSRLTVL.

The chain is built from TRBV7-2 and TRBJ1-6, with D unclear. From germline, CDR1 is SGHTA and CDR2 FQGNSA. Trimming took 5 bases from V and 9 from J, leaving 14 bases between them. The CDR3 sequence is 14 residues long. The DNA of the CDR3 is TGTGCCAGCAGCCCAGGCCCGCGGACTTCACCCCTCCACTTT. Its protein is CASSPGPRTSPLHF.

The chain has TRBV28 and TRBJ2-6, with D hard to call. Per germline, CDR1 MDHEN and CDR2 SYDVKM. The CDR3 runs to 17 residues. The V end lost 2 bases, the J end lost 0 bases, and 11 bases lay between the germline ends. The CDR3 loop is CASSLNTAYSGANVLTF. CDR3 in DNA: TGTGCCAGCAGTTTAAACACCGCCTACTCTGGGGCCAACGTCCTGACTTTC. The entire variable domain, with the rest obtained from reference TRBV28 and TRBJ2-6, is as follows: DVKVTQSSRYLVKRTGEKVFLECVQDMDHENMFWYRQDPGLGLRLIYFSYDVKMKEKGDIPEGYSVSREKKERFSLILESASTNQTSMYLCASSLNTAYSGANVLTFGAGSRLTVL.

This chain links TRBV6-5 with TRBJ2-5; possibly TRBD2 for D (5 bases). The germline V gene has CDR1 MNHEY and CDR2 SVGAGI. This CDR3 spans 15 amino acids. V shed 2 bases and J shed 4 bases, with 14 bases lying between them. CDR3 nucleotide sequence: TGTGCCAGCAGTTACGGTTCGCGTCGGGGAGAGACCCAGTACTTC. As protein: CASSYGSRRGETQYF.